Included here is one T cell receptor (beta chain) sequence, with context. This sample is drawn from a study of radiotherapy plus CTLA-4 blockade in lung cancer. Germline V gene data show CDR1 as MDHEN and CDR2 as SYDVKM. Trimming shortened V by 6 bases and J by 4 bases, and 15 bases separated the two germline ends. There are 14 residues in the CDR3. TCRdb keeps only in-frame clones here, not all; method: immunoSEQ multiplex PCR. The top ten clones hold about 3.9% of a sample with 20,000 to 25,000 clones, approximately 70% of them seen once. Sample: peripheral blood, taken from a patient treated with radiotherapy plus ipilimumab. The TCR originated in a human donor with non-small cell lung cancer who had stable disease on radiotherapy plus ipilimumab. The chain recombines TRBV28 with TRBJ1-1; D is undetermined. The CDR3 sequence: CASSVSTTGTEAFF. The CDR3 nucleotides are TGTGCCAGCAGCGTCTCCACAACGGGCACTGAAGCTTTCTTT.